The rows below give T cell receptor beta chains drawn from one sample of a study of regulatory T cells in long-lasting Graves disease. TCRdb passed the multiplex PCR reads through MiXCR, listing each CDR3 protein once. The table lists approximately 470,000 distinct CDR3 sequences, roughly 15% of them singletons. The data were also submitted as part of a second study, on T cells in Graves' hyperthyroidism and ophthalmopathy.

The sample consisted of peripheral blood mononuclear cells (PBMCs), taken at new diagnosis, from a patient treated with antithyroid drugs. The receptors stem from a man between 35 and 55 years old with Graves disease. Each CDR3 is given with its conserved first and last residue. Fields, in order: D gene, V gene, clone size, J gene, CDR3 DNA, CDR3 protein. A D gene is named only where the DNA matches it firmly. Rows give clone size only sometimes, using once, few, many, or a class for an expanded clone.

D gene: -
V gene: TRBV6-1
clone size: -
J gene: TRBJ2-5
CDR3 DNA: TGTGCCAGCAGGCCTGCGGGTGGAGCGAACCAAGAGACCCAGTACTTC
CDR3 protein: CASRPAGGANQETQYF

D gene: TRBD2
V gene: TRBV19
clone size: few
J gene: TRBJ2-1
CDR3 DNA: TGTGCCAGTAGTATAACTAGCGGGAGCCCGGGTGAGCAGTTCTTC
CDR3 protein: CASSITSGSPGEQFF

D gene: -
V gene: TRBV10-2
clone size: -
J gene: TRBJ2-2
CDR3 DNA: TGCGCCAGCAGTGAAGGTGGCGGGGCGAACACCGGGGAGCTGTTTTTT
CDR3 protein: CASSEGGGANTGELFF

D gene: TRBD2
V gene: TRBV25-1
clone size: many
J gene: TRBJ2-1
CDR3 DNA: TGTGCCAGCAGCGGGGGGACTAGCGGCTACAATGAGCAGTTCTTC
CDR3 protein: CASSGGTSGYNEQFF

D gene: -
V gene: TRBV15
clone size: few
J gene: TRBJ1-3
CDR3 DNA: TGTGCCACCAGCACCGGGCGGAGGGGGAACTCTGGAAACACCATATATTTT
CDR3 protein: CATSTGRRGNSGNTIYF

D gene: -
V gene: TRBV6-1
clone size: once
J gene: TRBJ1-4
CDR3 DNA: TGTGCCAGCAGTGATGCCCCCCGGGGGTCCTCAACTAATGAAAAACTGTTTTTT
CDR3 protein: CASSDAPRGSSTNEKLFF

D gene: -
V gene: TRBV5-4
clone size: -
J gene: TRBJ2-5
CDR3 DNA: TGTGCCAGCAGCTTGGCCGCGGCAGTCGAAGAGACCCAGTACTTC
CDR3 protein: CASSLAAAVEETQYF

D gene: -
V gene: TRBV29-1
clone size: -
J gene: TRBJ1-2
CDR3 DNA: TGCAGCGTTGCGGCGTATAACTATGGCTACACCTTC
CDR3 protein: CSVAAYNYGYTF

D gene: -
V gene: TRBV28
clone size: many
J gene: TRBJ2-1
CDR3 DNA: TGTGCCAGCACAGTCACAGACAATGAGCAGTTCTTC
CDR3 protein: CASTVTDNEQFF

D gene: -
V gene: TRBV10-3
clone size: -
J gene: TRBJ2-1
CDR3 DNA: TGTGCCATCAGTGCCGAAGCGATCTCCTACAATGAGCAGTTCTTC
CDR3 protein: CAISAEAISYNEQFF

D gene: -
V gene: TRBV30
clone size: many
J gene: TRBJ1-1
CDR3 DNA: TGTGCCTGGAGTAACAGGATGAACACTGAAGCTTTCTTT
CDR3 protein: CAWSNRMNTEAFF